A single sample is the source of the 22 T cell receptor beta chains below, sequenced in a study of blood T cell repertoires in COVID-19. Produced via immunoSEQ multiplex PCR; TCRdb's table is partial and in-frame only. The sample includes 140,000 to 150,000 clones, about 82% of them seen just once. Sequencing used PBMCs or T cells enriched from blood (not recorded which). All receptors come from a woman in her 40s who had recovered from COVID-19.

This chain uses TRBV10-3 with TRBJ1-5; possible D gene TRBD1, 5 bases. Trimming cost V 7 bases and J 2 bases, with 9 bases left between them. Germline lookup yields CDR1 ENHRY and CDR2 SYGVKD. The CDR3 runs 13 residues. Here the CDR3 DNA reads TGTGCCATCAAAGGGGAGGGCAATCAGCCCCAGCATTTT. It encodes CAIKGEGNQPQHF.

Many counts were recorded for this clone. This rearrangement joins TRBV19 to TRBJ2-2; 12 bases align to TRBD2. Germline V lookup: CDR1 LNHDA, CDR2 SQIVND (reference sequence). V lost 3 bases to trimming and J lost 2 bases; unmatched junction nucleotides: 1. The CDR3 totals 16 residues. Here the CDR3 DNA reads TGTGCCAGTAGTATGGGACTAGCGGGTAACACCGGGGAGCTGTTTTTT. Amino acids: CASSMGLAGNTGELFF.

This chain links TRBV28 with TRBJ1-6, with 7 nucleotides matching TRBD1. The V and J ends lost 6 bases and 13 bases, in that order; junction bases with no gene match: 12. CDR1 and CDR2 from the germline V gene are MDHEN and SYDVKM. The CDR3 totals 14 residues. This CDR3 reads CASRPQGKEGPLHF. CDR3 sequence (DNA): TGTGCCAGCAGGCCACAGGGGAAAGAGGGTCCCCTCCACTTT. Supplemented by reference TRBV28 and TRBJ1-6, the full variable domain reads DVKVTQSSRYLVKRTGEKVFLECVQDMDHENMFWYRQDPGLGLRLIYFSYDVKMKEKGDIPEGYSVSREKKERFSLILESASTNQTSMYLCASRPQGKEGPLHFGNGTRLTVT.

The rearrangement uses TRBV30 and TRBJ1-2, with D perhaps TRBD1 (5 bases). Looked up from germline, CDR1 is GTSNPN and CDR2 is SVGIG (reference sequence). The CDR3 has 10 amino acids. The CDR3 DNA is TGTGCTGGGGCCCTAAATGGCTACACCTTC. Encoded protein: CAGALNGYTF.

The V call is TRBV30, the J call TRBJ1-1; no clear D gene. The CDR3 extends over 12 amino acids. The germline V and J ends were trimmed by 0 bases and 7 bases, with 9 bases remaining between them. CDR1 is GTSNPN, CDR2 SVGIG, per germline (reference sequence). The DNA of the CDR3 is TGTGCCTGGAGTGTACTTGGTATTGAAGCTTTCTTT. Protein sequence: CAWSVLGIEAFF. Complete variable domain (other parts from reference TRBV30 and TRBJ1-1): SQTIHQWPATLVQPVGSPLSLECTVEGTSNPNLYWYRQAAGRGLQLLFYSVGIGQISSEVPQNLSASRPQDRQFILSSKKLLLSDSGFYLCAWSVLGIEAFFGQGTRLTVV.

The chain employs TRBV6-2 or TRBV6-3 and TRBJ1-1; no clear D. The CDR3 has 13 amino acids. Trimming shortened V by 2 bases and J by 8 bases, and 12 bases separated the two germline ends. Germline values: CDR1 MNHEY, CDR2 SVGEGT. CDR3 coding DNA: TGTGCCAGCAGTTACGGGCGCGGGATCGAAGCTTTCTTT. It translates to CASSYGRGIEAFF.

The chain has TRBV30 and TRBJ2-5; the match to TRBD1 covers 7 bases. The ends lost 5 bases at V and 3 bases at J; junction bases unmatched: 6. This CDR3 has 13 amino acids. From germline, CDR1 is GTSNPN and CDR2 SVGIG (reference sequence). CDR3 region: CAWLDRAKETQYF. The CDR3 coding sequence is TGTGCCTGGCTTGACAGGGCCAAAGAGACCCAGTACTTC.

The V call is TRBV19, the J call TRBJ2-3; no firm D call. The CDR3 spans 14 residues. CDR1 is LNHDA and CDR2 is SQIVND in the germline V gene (reference sequence). V was cut by 10 bases and J by 6 bases, with 20 bases left in between. The DNA for the CDR3 is TGTGCCACGATAGACCAAAAGACCGGGGATACGCAGTATTTT. Its protein product is CATIDQKTGDTQYF.

The chain uses TRBV5-1 and TRBJ2-3; 12 bases agree with TRBD2. The CDR3 has 16 amino acids. V was pared by 1 base and J by 3 bases, with 3 bases of the junction left unmatched. The germline V gene has CDR1 SGHRS and CDR2 YFSETQ. The CDR3 coding sequence is TGCGCCAGCAGCTTGTACACTAGCGGGAGGACAGATACGCAGTATTTT. It yields the protein CASSLYTSGRTDTQYF.

The V call is TRBV7-9, the J call TRBJ1-3, with 9 nucleotides matching TRBD1. The germline V gene encodes CDR1 SEHNR and CDR2 FQNEAQ (reference sequence). This CDR3 has 14 residues. Trimming removed 10 bases from V and 2 bases from J; junction bases left unmatched: 6. CDR3 in DNA: TGTGCCACGAACAGGGGGCCCACTGGAAACACCATATATTTT. Translation gives CATNRGPTGNTIYF. Supplemented by reference TRBV7-9 and TRBJ1-3, the full variable domain reads DTGVSQNPRHKITKRGQNVTFRCDPISEHNRLYWYRQTLGQGPEFLTYFQNEAQLEKSRLLSDRFSAERPKGSFSTLEIQRTEQGDSAMYLCATNRGPTGNTIYFGEGSWLTVV.

The sample holds one count of this clone. The chain is built from TRBV21-1 and TRBJ2-7; TRBD2 is taken as the D call from the table, unchecked against the DNA. TRBV21-1 is a recognized pseudogene. CDR3 length: 18 residues. The CDR3 bases are TGTGCCAGCAGCAAACACCATTGGAGCGGGAGGGAACCCTACGAGCAGTACTTC. Residues: CASSKHHWSGREPYEQYF.

This chain uses TRBV4-1 with TRBJ1-1; 10 nucleotides line up with TRBD1. The junction had 8 bases not matched to a gene; V was cut back by 4 bases and J by 3 bases. Germline V lookup: CDR1 MGHRA, CDR2 YSYEKL. The CDR3 consists of 16 residues. The CDR3 protein is CASSLGQGTLDTEAFF. The CDR3 bases are TGCGCCAGCAGCCTGGGACAGGGGACCCTTGACACTGAAGCTTTCTTT.

The chain joins TRBV6-5 to TRBJ2-7; 7 nucleotides line up with TRBD2. The CDR3 is 14 amino acids. Trimming removed 7 bases from V and 2 bases from J; junction bases left unmatched: 8. Per the germline V gene, CDR1 is MNHEY and CDR2 is SVGAGI. CDR3 nucleotides: TGTGCCAGCAACTGGGGGGGGTCCGCCTACGAGCAGTACTTC. Residues: CASNWGGSAYEQYF.

This rearrangement joins TRBV2 to TRBJ1-6, with a weak D call TRBD1 (6 bases). Germline CDR1 and CDR2: SNHLY and FYNNEI. V lost 10 bases and J lost 4, with 17 bases in between. The CDR3 spans 15 residues. CDR3 in amino acids: CATGEQGQYNSPLHF. CDR3 coding DNA: TGTGCCACAGGGGAGCAGGGTCAGTATAATTCACCCCTCCACTTT. Variable domain in full (rest from reference TRBV2 and TRBJ1-6): EPEVTQTPSHQVTQMGQEVILRCVPISNHLYFYWYRQILGQKVEFLVSFYNNEISEKSEIFDDQFSVERPDGSNFTLKIRSTKLEDSAMYFCATGEQGQYNSPLHFGNGTRLTVT.

The gene calls are TRBV7-8 and TRBJ2-1, with TRBD1 identical over 9 bases. The CDR3 is 15 amino acids. The V gene's germline CDR1 is SGHVS and CDR2 FQNEAQ. V shed 4 bases, J shed 4 bases, and the junction held 5 bases outside the gene matches. In DNA, the CDR3 is TGTGCCAGCAGCTCAGGACAGGGGTCTTACAATGAGCAGTTCTTC. Residues: CASSSGQGSYNEQFF.

The rearrangement joins TRBV29-1 to TRBJ2-3, with 8 positions matching TRBD1. The CDR3 is 19 residues long. Germline-derived CDR1 and CDR2 are SQVTM and ANQGSEA. Trimming took 1 base from V and 6 from J; bases not matched to a gene: 21. CDR3 loop: CSVEGGDNDRGVFSDTQYF. Here the CDR3 DNA reads TGCAGCGTTGAAGGGGGGGATAATGACAGGGGTGTTTTTTCGGATACGCAGTATTTT.

The J gene is TRBJ1-2, the V gene TRBV30, with TRBD1 as a possible D gene (5 bases). The V end was cut by 6 bases, the J end by 4 bases, with 24 bases between. The CDR3 extends over 16 amino acids. Per the germline V gene, CDR1 is GTSNPN and CDR2 is SVGIG (reference sequence). The CDR3 DNA reads TGTGCCTGTCTGAGGATGGAGGGGCCCCTGCTCTATGGCTACACCTTC. Residues: CACLRMEGPLLYGYTF.

This chain uses TRBV5-1 with TRBJ1-1; D is unclear. The CDR3 loop spans 14 amino acids. Germline CDR1 reads SGHRS; CDR2 reads YFSETQ. V was clipped by 0 bases and J by 1 base, with 7 bases between them. DNA for the CDR3: TGCGCCAGCAGCTTGGGGGAGGCGAACACTGAAGCTTTCTTT. This encodes CASSLGEANTEAFF.

V is TRBV5-4 and J is TRBJ2-1; 11 bases map to TRBD2. This CDR3 has 17 amino acids. Trimming cost V 0 bases and J 5 bases; bases outside gene matches: 7. Per germline, CDR1 SGHNT and CDR2 YYREEE (reference sequence). This CDR3 reads CASSLATSGTRNNEQFF. The CDR3 DNA reads TGTGCCAGCAGCTTGGCGACTAGCGGGACCCGGAACAATGAGCAGTTCTTC.

This clone has only a few counts. The chain combines TRBV5-1 with TRBJ2-1; 9 bases match TRBD2. The germline gives CDR1 SGHRS, CDR2 YFSETQ. Trimming removed 3 bases from V and 7 bases from J; junction bases left unmatched: 5. The CDR3 length is 14 residues. The CDR3 DNA reads TGCGCCAGCAGCTCAGTAGCGGGAGTGAATGAGCAGTTCTTC. Translating it yields CASSSVAGVNEQFF. Complete variable domain (other parts from reference TRBV5-1 and TRBJ2-1): KAGVTQTPRYLIKTRGQQVTLSCSPISGHRSVSWYQQTPGQGLQFLFEYFSETQRNKGNFPGRFSGRQFSNSRSEMNVSTLELGDSALYLCASSSVAGVNEQFFGPGTRLTVL.

The rearrangement joins TRBV27 to TRBJ1-2; TRBD1 is a possible D gene (6 bases). This CDR3 is built from 11 residues. Germline V gives CDR1 MNHEY, CDR2 SMNVEV (reference sequence). Trimming stripped 4 bases from V and 10 bases from J, with 10 bases between. The CDR3 here is CASSSGQTYTF. The CDR3 DNA follows: TGTGCCAGCAGTTCCGGACAGACCTACACCTTC.

The V and J genes are TRBV9 and TRBJ2-3; 10 positions agree with TRBD2. The V and J ends lost 3 bases and 1 base, in that order; junction bases with no gene match: 14. CDR3 size: 19 residues. Per the germline V gene, CDR1 is SGDLS and CDR2 is YYNGEE. CDR3 protein: CASSGAGTSVSPGTDTQYF. The DNA of the CDR3 is TGTGCCAGCAGCGGCGCCGGGACTAGCGTCTCCCCCGGCACAGATACGCAGTATTTT.